A single T cell receptor beta chain is shown here with its context. This sample is drawn from a study of OX40 agonist ivuxolimab in advanced cancers. Study information: The patients' treatment was ivuxolimab, an agonistic anti-OX40 (CD134) antibody. Patients got intravenous ivuxolimab at 0.01 to 10 mg/kg every 2 weeks. Partial responses, seen in three patients, involved one hepatocellular carcinoma and two cutaneous melanomas.

From germline, CDR1 is MNHNS and CDR2 SASEGT. The CDR3 extends over 12 amino acids. With 6 bases removed from V and 5 bases from J, the gap between germline ends came to 7 bases. TCRdb's copy holds only in-frame clones and misses some; the assay was immunoSEQ multiplex PCR. The sample has 14,000 to 15,000 clones; 65% to 80% are singletons. This sample comprised CD4+ or CD8+ T cells sorted from blood, obtained in a trial of the OX40 agonist ivuxolimab. This chain joins TRBV6-1 and TRBJ2-2; a weak D match, TRBD2 (5 bases). This receptor was obtained from an adult with an advanced solid tumor such as melanoma, head and neck, liver or kidney cancer. CDR3 nucleotides: TGTGCCAGCAGCAGGACTACCGGGGAGCTGTTTTTT. Its translation is CASSRTTGELFF.